A selection of T cell receptor beta chains follows, all from one sample in a study of blood T cell repertoires in COVID-19. The method was immunoSEQ multiplex PCR; TCRdb's version includes in-frame clones alone and lacks a portion of them. The data contain about 330,000 clones, approximately 88% of them singletons. Sequenced sample: peripheral blood. The receptor source for this set is a woman between 45 and 65 years old with active or convalescent COVID-19. The CDR3 runs from the conserved cysteine through the conserved F or W. A D gene is named only where the DNA matches it firmly. A row's size may be missing; if present it is once, few, many or a size class.

j_call,clone_size,v_call,d_call,cdr3_nt,cdr3_aa
TRBJ1-5,NA,TRBV3-1/TRBV3-2,NA,TGTGCCAGCAGCCAAAACAGGGTCAATCAGCCCCAGCATTTT,CASSQNRVNQPQHF
TRBJ1-1,NA,TRBV28,TRBD1,TGTGCCAGCAGCCTACCCGCCAGGGGGCGACCTTTGATCTTT,CASSLPARGRPLIF
TRBJ2-3,NA,TRBV5-4,TRBD2,TGTGCCAGCAGCGTAGAGACTAGCTCAGATACGCAGTATTTT,CASSVETSSDTQYF
TRBJ1-2,NA,TRBV11-2,TRBD1,TGTGCCAGCAGCTTGGACAGGGGCAACTATGGCTACACCTTC,CASSLDRGNYGYTF
TRBJ2-3,NA,TRBV29-1,TRBD2,TGCAGCTCAACCGGGACTAGCGGCACAGATACGCAGTATTTT,CSSTGTSGTDTQYF
TRBJ2-1,NA,TRBV5-1,TRBD2,TGCGCCAGCAGCTTAGGGAGGGGTGAGCGTTCCTACAATGAGCAGTTCTTC,CASSLGRGERSYNEQFF
TRBJ2-1,NA,TRBV24-1,TRBD1,TGTGCCACCAGTGACATTAAGGGGGCGTCCTACAATGAGCAGTTCTTC,CATSDIKGASYNEQFF
TRBJ1-1,few,TRBV24-1,NA,TGTGCCACCAGTGATTTATTGGAGGGGACTGAAGCTTTCTTT,CATSDLLEGTEAFF
TRBJ2-7,NA,TRBV10-3,NA,TGTGCCATCAGCTTCGCGGGGCTAGCGTCCCACGAGCAGTACTTC,CAISFAGLASHEQYF
TRBJ1-4,NA,TRBV7-3,NA,TGTGCCAGCAGCTTAGGGGCAGGGGCGGATGAAAAACTGTTTTTT,CASSLGAGADEKLFF
TRBJ2-3,NA,TRBV5-4,NA,TGTGCCAGCAGCACAAGGACTGGCGTGGCAGATACGCAGTATTTT,CASSTRTGVADTQYF